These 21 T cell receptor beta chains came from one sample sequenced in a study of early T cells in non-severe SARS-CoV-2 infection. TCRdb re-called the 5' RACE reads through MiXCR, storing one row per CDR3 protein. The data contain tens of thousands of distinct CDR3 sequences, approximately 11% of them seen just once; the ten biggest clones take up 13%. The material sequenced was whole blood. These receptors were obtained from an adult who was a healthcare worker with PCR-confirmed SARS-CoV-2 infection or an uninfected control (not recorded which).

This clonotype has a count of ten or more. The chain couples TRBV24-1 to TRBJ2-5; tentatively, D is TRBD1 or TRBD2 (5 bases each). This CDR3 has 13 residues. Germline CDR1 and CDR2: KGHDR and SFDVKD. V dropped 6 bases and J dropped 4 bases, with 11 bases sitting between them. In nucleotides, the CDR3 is TGTGCCACCAGTCGCGCCGGGGCAGAGACCCAGTACTTC. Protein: CATSRAGAETQYF.

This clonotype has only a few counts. The DNA of the CDR3 is TGTGCCAGCAGGGGGGCCTCCAGGGGTGGCTACACCTTC. This codes for CASRGASRGGYTF. The rearrangement joins TRBV12-3 or TRBV12-4 to TRBJ1-2, with D tentatively TRBD1 (6 bases). The V end lost 6 bases, the J end lost 7 bases, and 15 bases lay between the germline ends. CDR3 length: 13 residues.

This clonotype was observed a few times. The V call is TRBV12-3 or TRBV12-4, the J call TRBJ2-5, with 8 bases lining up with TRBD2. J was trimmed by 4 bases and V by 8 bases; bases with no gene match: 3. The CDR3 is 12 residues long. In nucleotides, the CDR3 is TGTGCCAGCGGGACTAGAGTAGAGACCCAGTACTTC. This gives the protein CASGTRVETQYF.

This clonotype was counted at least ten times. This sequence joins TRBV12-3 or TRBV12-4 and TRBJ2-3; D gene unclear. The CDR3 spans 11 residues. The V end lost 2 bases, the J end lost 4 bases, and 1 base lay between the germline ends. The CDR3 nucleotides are TGTGCCAGCAGTTTATCAGATACGCAGTATTTT. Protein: CASSLSDTQYF.

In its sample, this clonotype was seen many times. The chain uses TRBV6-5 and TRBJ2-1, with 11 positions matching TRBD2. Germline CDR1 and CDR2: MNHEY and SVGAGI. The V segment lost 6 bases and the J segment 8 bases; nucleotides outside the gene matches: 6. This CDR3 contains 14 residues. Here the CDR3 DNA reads TGTGCCAGCAGCCCTAGCGGGGGGCGGCATGAGCAGTTCTTC. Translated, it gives CASSPSGGRHEQFF.

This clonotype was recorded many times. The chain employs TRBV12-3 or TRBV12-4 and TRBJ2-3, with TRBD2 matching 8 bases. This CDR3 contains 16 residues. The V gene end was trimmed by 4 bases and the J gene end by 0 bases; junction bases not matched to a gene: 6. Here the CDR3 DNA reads TGTGCCAGCAGTTATGGGCGGGGGGTGAGCACAGATACGCAGTATTTT. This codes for CASSYGRGVSTDTQYF.

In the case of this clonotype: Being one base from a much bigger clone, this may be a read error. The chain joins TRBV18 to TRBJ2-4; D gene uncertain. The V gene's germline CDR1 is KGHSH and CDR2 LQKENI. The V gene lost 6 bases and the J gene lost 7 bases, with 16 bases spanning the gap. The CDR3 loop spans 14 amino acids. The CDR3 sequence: CASSSPDTFNIQYF. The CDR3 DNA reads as TGTGCCAGCTCCTCTCCAGACACCTTCAACATTCAGTACTTC. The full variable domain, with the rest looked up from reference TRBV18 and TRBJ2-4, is NAGVMQNPRHLVRRRGQEARLRCSPMKGHSHVYWYRQLPEEGLKFMVYLQKENIIDESGMPKERFSAEFPKEGPSILRIQQVVRGDSAAYFCASSSPDTFNIQYFGAGTRLSVL.

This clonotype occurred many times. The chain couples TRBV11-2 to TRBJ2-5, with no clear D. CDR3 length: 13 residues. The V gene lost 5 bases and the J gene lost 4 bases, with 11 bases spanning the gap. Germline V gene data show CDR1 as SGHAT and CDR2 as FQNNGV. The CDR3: CASSPSLLETQYF. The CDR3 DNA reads TGTGCCAGCAGCCCGTCCCTTCTAGAGACCCAGTACTTC.

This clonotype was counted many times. Here the CDR3 DNA reads TGTGCCACCCGGACGGCTCGGTCCCAGATCTATAATTCACCCCTCCACTTT. Protein sequence: CATRTARSQIYNSPLHF. The rearrangement uses TRBV2 and TRBJ1-6; D uncertain. V was trimmed by 10 bases and J by 3 bases, leaving 22 bases between them. This CDR3 comprises 17 residues. CDR1 and CDR2 from the germline V gene are SNHLY and FYNNEI.

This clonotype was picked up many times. This CDR3 is CAIRAGTSMYF. DNA of the CDR3: TGTGCCATCAGGGCCGGGACTAGCATGTACTTC. The chain joins TRBV10-3 to TRBJ2-5; 9 nucleotides line up with TRBD2. V was clipped by 6 bases and J by 13 bases; unmatched bases: 6. Germline V gene sequence: CDR1 ENHRY, CDR2 SYGVKD. The CDR3 runs 11 residues.

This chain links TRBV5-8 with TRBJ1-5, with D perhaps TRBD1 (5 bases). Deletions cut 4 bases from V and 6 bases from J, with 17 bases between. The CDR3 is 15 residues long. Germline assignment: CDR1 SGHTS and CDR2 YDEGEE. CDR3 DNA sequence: TGTGCCAGCAGCCCTAAGGGGTGGTTTGGTCAGCCCCAGCATTTT. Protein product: CASSPKGWFGQPQHF.

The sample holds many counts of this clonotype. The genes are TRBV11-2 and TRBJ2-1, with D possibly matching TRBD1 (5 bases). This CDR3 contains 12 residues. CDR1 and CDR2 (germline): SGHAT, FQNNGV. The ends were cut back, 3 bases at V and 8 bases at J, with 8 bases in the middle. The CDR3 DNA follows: TGTGCCAGCAGCTTTCAGGGTGATGAGCAGTTCTTC. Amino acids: CASSFQGDEQFF.

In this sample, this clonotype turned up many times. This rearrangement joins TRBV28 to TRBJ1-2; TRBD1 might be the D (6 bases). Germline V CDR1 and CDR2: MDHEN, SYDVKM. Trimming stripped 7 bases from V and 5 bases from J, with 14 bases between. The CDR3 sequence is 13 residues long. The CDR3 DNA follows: TGTGCCAGCACGATGACAGGCGCTTATGGCTACACCTTC. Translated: CASTMTGAYGYTF.

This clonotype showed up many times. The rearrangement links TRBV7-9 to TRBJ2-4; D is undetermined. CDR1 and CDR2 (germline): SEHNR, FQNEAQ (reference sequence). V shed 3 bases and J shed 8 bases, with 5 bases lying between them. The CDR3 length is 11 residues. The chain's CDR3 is CASSLGDIQYF. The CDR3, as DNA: TGTGCCAGCAGCTTGGGTGACATTCAGTACTTC.

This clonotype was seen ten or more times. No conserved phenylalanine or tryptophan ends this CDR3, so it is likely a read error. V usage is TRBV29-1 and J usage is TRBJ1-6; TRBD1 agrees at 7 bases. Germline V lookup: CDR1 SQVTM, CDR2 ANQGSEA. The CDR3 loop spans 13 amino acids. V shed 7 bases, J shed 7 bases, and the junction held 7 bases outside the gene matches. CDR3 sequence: CSALTGYNSPLHL. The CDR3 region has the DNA TGCAGCGCCTTGACAGGGTACAATTCACCCCTCCACCTT.

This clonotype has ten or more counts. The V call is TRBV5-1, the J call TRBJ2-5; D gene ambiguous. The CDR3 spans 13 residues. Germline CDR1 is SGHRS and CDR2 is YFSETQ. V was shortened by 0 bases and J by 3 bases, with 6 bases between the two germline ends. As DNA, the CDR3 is TGCGCCAGCAGCTTGGGACAAAAAGAGACCCAGTACTTC. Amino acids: CASSLGQKETQYF.

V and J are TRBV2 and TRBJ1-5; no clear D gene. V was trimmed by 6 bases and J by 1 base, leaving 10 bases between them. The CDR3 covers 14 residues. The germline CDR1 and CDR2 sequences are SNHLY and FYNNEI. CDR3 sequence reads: CASRGRTSNQPQHF. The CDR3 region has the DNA TGTGCCAGCAGGGGTAGAACGAGCAATCAGCCCCAGCATTTT.

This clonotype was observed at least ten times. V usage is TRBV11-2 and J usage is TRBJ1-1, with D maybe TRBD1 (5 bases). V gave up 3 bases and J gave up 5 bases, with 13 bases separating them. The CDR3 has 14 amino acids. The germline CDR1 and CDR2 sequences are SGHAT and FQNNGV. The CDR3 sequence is CASSLGVGGTEAFF. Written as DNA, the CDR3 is TGTGCCAGCAGCTTGGGGGTTGGAGGGACTGAAGCTTTCTTT.

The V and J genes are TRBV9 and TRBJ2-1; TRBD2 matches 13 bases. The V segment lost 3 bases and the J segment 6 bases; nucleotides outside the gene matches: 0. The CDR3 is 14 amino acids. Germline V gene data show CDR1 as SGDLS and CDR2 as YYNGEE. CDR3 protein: CASSGTSGGNEQFF. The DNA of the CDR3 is TGTGCCAGCAGCGGGACTAGCGGGGGCAATGAGCAGTTCTTC.

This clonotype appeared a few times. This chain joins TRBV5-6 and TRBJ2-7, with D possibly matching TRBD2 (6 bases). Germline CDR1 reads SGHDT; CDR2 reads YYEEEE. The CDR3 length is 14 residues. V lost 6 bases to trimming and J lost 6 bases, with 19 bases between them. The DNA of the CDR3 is TGTGCCAGCACCGCGGGACCGACGCTGGTCGAGCAGTACTTC. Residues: CASTAGPTLVEQYF.

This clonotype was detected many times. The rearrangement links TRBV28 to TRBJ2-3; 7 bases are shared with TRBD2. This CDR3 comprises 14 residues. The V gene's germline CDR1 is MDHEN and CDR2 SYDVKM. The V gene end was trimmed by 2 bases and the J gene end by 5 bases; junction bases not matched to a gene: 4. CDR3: CASSLGVAGDTQYF. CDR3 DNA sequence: TGTGCCAGCAGTTTAGGAGTAGCGGGAGATACGCAGTATTTT. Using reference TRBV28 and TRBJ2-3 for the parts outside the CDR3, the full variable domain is DVKVTQSSRYLVKRTGEKVFLECVQDMDHENMFWYRQDPGLGLRLIYFSYDVKMKEKGDIPEGYSVSREKKERFSLILESASTNQTSMYLCASSLGVAGDTQYFGPGTRLTVL.